The next 20 T cell receptor beta chains were all read from a single sample in a study of T cell responses to AZD1222 COVID-19 vaccine. Using immunoSEQ multiplex PCR, the repertoire was profiled, and TCRdb retains in-frame clones only, with some absent. The sample records 250,000 to 300,000 clones, around 92% being singletons. The source material was peripheral blood, sampled 28 days after the second AZD1222 dose. These receptors were taken from an adult who received the AZD1222 COVID-19 vaccine.

This clone was observed once. The chain is built from TRBV6-2 or TRBV6-3 and TRBJ1-5; D ambiguous. V was pared by 2 bases and J by 4 bases, with 6 bases between. Germline assignment: CDR1 MNHEY and CDR2 SVGEGT. The CDR3 consists of 13 residues. The CDR3 is CASSYGWNQPQHF. The CDR3 nucleotides are TGTGCCAGCAGTTACGGGTGGAATCAGCCCCAGCATTTT.

This clone appeared once. CDR3 residues: CASSQTGRGSPLHF. The CDR3 DNA sequence: TGTGCCAGCAGCCAGACAGGGCGGGGTTCACCCCTCCACTTT. The chain has TRBV27 and TRBJ1-6; 7 bases fit TRBD1. V shed 6 bases, J shed 9 bases, and the junction held 8 bases outside the gene matches. There are 14 residues in the CDR3. CDR1 is MNHEY, CDR2 SMNVEV, per germline (reference sequence).

DNA for the CDR3: TGTGCCAGCAGTTTAGGGACATACGACACCTTC. This encodes CASSLGTYDTF. This chain connects TRBV12-3 or TRBV12-4 to TRBJ1-2; a weak D match, TRBD1 (5 bases). CDR3 size: 11 residues. The V end lost 1 base, the J end lost 12 bases, and 9 bases lay between the germline ends.

The chain uses TRBV9 and TRBJ1-1, with D maybe TRBD1 (5 bases). The CDR3 extends over 16 amino acids. Trimming pared 4 bases from V and 2 bases from J, leaving 18 bases between. Germline-derived CDR1 and CDR2 are SGDLS and YYNGEE. The CDR3 region is CASSPLGGQGNTEAFF. The CDR3 DNA follows: TGTGCCAGCAGCCCCCTAGGTGGGCAGGGAAACACTGAAGCTTTCTTT. The complete variable domain, with remaining parts taken from reference TRBV9 and TRBJ1-1, reads DSGVTQTPKHLITATGQRVTLRCSPRSGDLSVYWYQQSLDQGLQFLIQYYNGEERAKGNILERFSAQQFPDLHSELNLSSLELGDSALYFCASSPLGGQGNTEAFFGQGTRLTVV.

The chain uses TRBV7-9 and TRBJ1-2, with 11 bases fitting TRBD1. V trimming: 5 bases; J trimming: 11 bases; junction bases outside the gene matches: 10. This CDR3 region has 14 residues. Looked up from germline, CDR1 is SEHNR and CDR2 is FQNEAQ (reference sequence). DNA for the CDR3: TGTGCCAGCAGCGATCCGGGACAGGGGGTAATTTACACCTTC. It yields the protein CASSDPGQGVIYTF.

The chain recombines TRBV28 with TRBJ1-3; the D is unclear. CDR3 size: 13 residues. Trimming left V 7 bases short and J 0 bases short, with 7 bases between. Germline V gene lookup returns CDR1 MDHEN and CDR2 SYDVKM. CDR3 loop: CASTGPSGNTIYF. The CDR3 region has the DNA TGTGCCAGCACCGGACCCTCTGGAAACACCATATATTTT.

This clone appeared a single time. The gene calls are TRBV2 and TRBJ2-3; a possible D gene is TRBD1 (5 bases). CDR1 and CDR2 (germline): SNHLY, FYNNEI. The CDR3 runs 15 residues. The V gene lost 3 bases and the J gene lost 4 bases, with 14 bases spanning the gap. CDR3 sequence: CASSDGPGLPDTQYF. CDR3 coding DNA: TGTGCCAGCAGTGATGGCCCAGGGCTTCCAGATACGCAGTATTTT.

The chain combines TRBV10-2 with TRBJ2-2; 10 bases are shared with TRBD1. The CDR3 totals 13 residues. CDR1 and CDR2 (germline): WSHSY, SAAADI. V trimming: 10 bases; J trimming: 5 bases; junction bases outside the gene matches: 4. CDR3 amino acids: CAIRTGGTGELFF. The CDR3 DNA is TGCGCCATCCGGACAGGGGGGACCGGGGAGCTGTTTTTT.

The chain is built from TRBV19 and TRBJ2-3; tentative D call: TRBD1 (6 bases). V dropped 8 bases and J dropped 0 bases, with 18 bases sitting between them. This CDR3 has 16 amino acids. Germline V lookup: CDR1 LNHDA, CDR2 SQIVND (reference sequence). CDR3 loop: CASSNREVGSTDTQYF. The CDR3 nucleotides read TGTGCCAGTTCAAACAGGGAAGTTGGAAGCACAGATACGCAGTATTTT.

The chain uses TRBV6-6 and TRBJ2-7; 10 bases line up with TRBD2. Germline CDR1 and CDR2: MNHNY and SVGAGI (reference sequence). CDR3 size: 14 residues. Trimming removed 3 bases from V and 11 bases from J; junction bases left unmatched: 10. The CDR3 loop reads CASSYTGTSEKKYF. The CDR3 region has the DNA TGTGCCAGCAGTTATACAGGGACTAGCGAGAAAAAGTACTTC.

This chain joins TRBV5-1 and TRBJ2-2; D is unresolved. The V gene lost 4 bases and the J gene lost 6 bases, with 13 bases spanning the gap. The germline gives CDR1 SGHRS, CDR2 YFSETQ. This CDR3 contains 14 residues. In DNA form, the CDR3 reads TGCGCCAGCAGCCACCCCCGGAGTGCCGGGGAGCTGTTTTTT. The encoded protein is CASSHPRSAGELFF.

The rearrangement links TRBV28 to TRBJ1-2, with TRBD1 identical over 9 bases. The trim removed 6 bases at V and 7 bases at J, leaving 3 bases unmatched. The CDR3 has 12 amino acids. Per the germline V gene, CDR1 is MDHEN and CDR2 is SYDVKM. The CDR3: CASSGTGFGYTF. CDR3 DNA: TGTGCCAGCAGCGGGACAGGGTTTGGCTACACCTTC.

This chain links TRBV5-1 with TRBJ2-3; tentative D call: TRBD1 (6 bases). There are 14 residues in the CDR3. Germline-derived CDR1 and CDR2 are SGHRS and YFSETQ. Trimming cost V 0 bases and J 5 bases, with 10 bases left between them. In nucleotides, the CDR3 is TGCGCCAGCAGCTTGGGGGGCAGGGGAGATACGCAGTATTTT. This gives the protein CASSLGGRGDTQYF.

The chain has TRBV7-2 and TRBJ1-2; D is possibly TRBD1 (5 bases). CDR3 length: 15 amino acids. Germline V lookup: CDR1 SGHTA, CDR2 FQGNSA. The V and J ends lost 2 bases and 4 bases respectively, with 14 bases between them. CDR3 protein: CASSLTQGRSYGYTF. The CDR3 DNA reads TGTGCCAGCAGCTTAACTCAGGGCAGGAGCTATGGCTACACCTTC. The full variable domain, in which reference TRBV7-2 and TRBJ1-2 provide the parts outside the CDR3, is GAGVSQSPSNKVTEKGKDVELRCDPISGHTALYWYRQSLGQGLEFLIYFQGNSAPDKSGLPSDRFSAERTGGSVSTLTIQRTQQEDSAVYLCASSLTQGRSYGYTFGSGTRLTVV.

This clone was observed once. This chain connects TRBV5-4 to TRBJ2-1; possible D gene TRBD2, 5 bases. CDR1 and CDR2 (germline): SGHNT, YYREEE (reference sequence). The CDR3 covers 14 residues. V was cut by 6 bases and J by 8 bases, with 18 bases left in between. This CDR3 is CASIAGAGNDEQFF. Written as DNA, the CDR3 is TGTGCCAGCATCGCGGGCGCAGGCAACGATGAGCAGTTCTTC.

Here the CDR3 reads CSARGWDTQYF. In nucleotides, the CDR3 is TGCAGTGCTAGAGGGTGGGATACGCAGTATTTT. The V call is TRBV20-1, the J call TRBJ2-3, with D unclear. V lost 1 base, J lost 6 bases, and 5 bases lay in between. CDR1 is DFQATT, CDR2 SNEGSKA, per germline (reference sequence). This CDR3 spans 11 amino acids.

The genes are TRBV2 and TRBJ1-4; the D is unclear. Germline CDR1 and CDR2: SNHLY and FYNNEI. The CDR3 has 14 residues. V dropped 4 bases and J dropped 2 bases, with 8 bases sitting between them. The CDR3: CASSAGSTNEKLFF. The CDR3 DNA follows: TGTGCCAGCAGTGCAGGATCCACTAATGAAAAACTGTTTTTT.

The rearrangement links TRBV5-6 to TRBJ1-2; 9 nucleotides align to TRBD1. The length of the CDR3 is 15 residues. Trimming took 1 base from V and 2 from J; bases not matched to a gene: 3. From germline, CDR1 is SGHDT and CDR2 YYEEEE. CDR3 bases: TGTGCCAGCAGCTTGAAAGACAGGGGGAACTATGGCTACACCTTC. This sequence encodes CASSLKDRGNYGYTF.

For this clone: Different DNA sequences within this sample yield the same CDR3. The V and J genes are TRBV12-3 or TRBV12-4 and TRBJ2-5; D unclear. V shed 3 bases and J shed 2 bases, with 1 base lying between them. There are 11 residues in the CDR3. The DNA for the CDR3 is TGTGCCAGCAGTTTGCAAGAGACCCAGTACTTC. It encodes CASSLQETQYF.

The CDR3 DNA reads as TGTGCCAGCAGGCACCCCCGATATCAGCCCCAGCATTTT. Amino acids: CASRHPRYQPQHF. This chain uses TRBV6-5 with TRBJ1-5; no clear D gene. Trimming pared 6 bases from V and 5 bases from J, leaving 11 bases between. Germline values: CDR1 MNHEY, CDR2 SVGAGI. This CDR3 has 13 amino acids.